These 8 T cell receptor beta chains were sequenced from one sample in a study of response to subunit inactivated influenza vaccine. Via MiXCR, TCRdb re-called the RT-PCR reads, giving one row per CDR3 protein. This table has around 200,000 distinct CDR3 sequences, 14% appearing once. Sequenced here: CD8+ T cells sorted from PBMCs, sampled 5 to 6 days after vaccination. Source of these receptors: a man between 45 and 60 years old who received an inactivated influenza vaccine.

The chain links TRBV4-1 to TRBJ2-1; TRBD1 might be the D (6 bases). Germline assignment: CDR1 MGHRA and CDR2 YSYEKL. V was trimmed by 4 bases and J by 7 bases, leaving 23 bases between them. CDR3 length equals 17 residues. The CDR3: CASSLSLPGQTRNEQFF. The DNA for the CDR3 is TGCGCCAGCAGCCTAAGCCTCCCGGGACAAACTCGTAATGAGCAGTTCTTC.

This sequence joins TRBV20-1 and TRBJ1-2; perhaps TRBD1 as D (5 bases). Germline V gene lookup returns CDR1 DFQATT and CDR2 SNEGSKA (reference sequence). CDR3 length equals 12 residues. Between the trimmed V and J ends, which lost 3 bases and 4 bases, there was a span of 9 bases. DNA for the CDR3: TGCAGTGCTAGCCCAAGGGGCTATGGCTACACCTTC. This gives the protein CSASPRGYGYTF.

This clonotype was found many times. The V call is TRBV12-3 or TRBV12-4, the J call TRBJ2-1; 10 bases are a match to TRBD1. This CDR3 has 14 residues. The V segment lost 6 bases and the J segment 9 bases; nucleotides outside the gene matches: 8. The DNA for the CDR3 is TGTGCCAGCAGAGAGAAGGACAGGGGGGGTGAGCAGTTCTTC. It codes for CASREKDRGGEQFF.

V and J are TRBV5-6 and TRBJ2-3; TRBD2 matches at 8 bases. V dropped 4 bases and J dropped 5; count of bases not matched to a gene: 6. The CDR3 is 14 residues long. CDR1 SGHDT and CDR2 YYEEEE come from the germline V gene. The CDR3 here is CASSLQLAGDTQYF. Here the CDR3 DNA reads TGTGCCAGCAGCCTCCAGCTAGCGGGAGATACGCAGTATTTT. Supplemented by reference TRBV5-6 and TRBJ2-3, the full variable domain reads DAGVTQSPTHLIKTRGQQVTLRCSPKSGHDTVSWYQQALGQGPQFIFQYYEEEERQRGNFPDRFSGHQFPNYSSELNVNALLLGDSALYLCASSLQLAGDTQYFGPGTRLTVL.

This clonotype showed up many times. The chain recombines TRBV4-1 with TRBJ2-5; 8 bases are shared with TRBD1. Per the germline V gene, CDR1 is MGHRA and CDR2 is YSYEKL. The V gene end was trimmed by 1 base and the J gene end by 3 bases; junction bases not matched to a gene: 7. The CDR3 runs 16 residues. This CDR3 is CASSQVSRQGKETQYF. CDR3 nucleotides: TGCGCCAGCAGCCAAGTCTCCCGACAGGGGAAAGAGACCCAGTACTTC.

In its sample, this clonotype was seen a few times. The V gene is TRBV28, the J gene TRBJ2-1; D unclear. Germline CDR1 MDHEN, CDR2 SYDVKM. V was clipped by 3 bases and J by 0 bases, with 24 bases between them. This CDR3 is 20 amino acids long. The CDR3 region is CASSFPLKGNKETSYNEQFF. Here the CDR3 DNA reads TGTGCCAGCAGTTTTCCCCTAAAAGGAAACAAAGAAACCTCCTACAATGAGCAGTTCTTC.

The V call is TRBV11-1, the J call TRBJ2-1; 7 bases match TRBD2. The CDR3 covers 17 residues. Germline V lookup: CDR1 SGHAT, CDR2 FQDESV (reference sequence). V shed 5 bases and J 0 bases; nucleotides not matched to a gene: 10. Here the CDR3 reads CASSPNRRGSSYNEQFF. The CDR3 nucleotides are TGTGCCAGCAGCCCTAATCGGCGGGGGAGCTCCTACAATGAGCAGTTCTTC.

This rearrangement joins TRBV20-1 to TRBJ2-7, with TRBD2 matching over 13 bases. In germline, CDR1 is DFQATT, CDR2 SNEGSKA (reference sequence). V trimming: 3 bases; J trimming: 3 bases; junction bases outside the gene matches: 8. The CDR3 is made up of 16 amino acids. The chain's CDR3 is CSASEGLAGFRYEQYF. CDR3 sequence (DNA): TGCAGTGCTAGCGAGGGACTAGCGGGGTTTCGCTACGAGCAGTACTTC.